This paragraph reports one T cell receptor (beta chain). What it binds is not known. It was with a sample-barcoded 5' primer and a J-beta primer mix that a second PCR of roughly 6 to 11 cycles was run. Via MiXCR, TCRdb re-called the 5' RACE reads, giving one row per CDR3 protein. Altogether about a million distinct CDR3 sequences are present, roughly 50% being singletons, with the ten largest covering over 20%. Isolated PBMCs totaled at least 6.5 million in each sample. Extracted total RNA amounted to at least 5.5 micrograms for each sample. Looked up from germline, CDR1 is DFQATT and CDR2 is SNEGSKA (reference sequence). The V segment lost 6 bases and the J segment 4 bases; nucleotides outside the gene matches: 6. The CDR3 sequence is 13 residues long. This entry is derived from a study of blood T cells in healthy people across ages. Background on the study: When template switching was applied, about one barcoded beta molecule was captured per two T cells.

Study-level findings and limits: Observed TCR beta diversity per million T cells went down as age went up. This fall followed a roughly linear course with age.

The receptor comes from a woman in her fifties or sixties in good health. Sequencing was performed on blood. The chain is built from TRBV20-1 and TRBJ2-3, with 8 bases aligning to TRBD2. CDR3 in amino acids: CSAVSGMADTQYF. CDR3 bases: TGCAGTGCCGTTAGCGGGATGGCAGATACGCAGTATTTT.